This T cell receptor beta chain was retrieved from a study of post-analysis software for immune sequencing data. This CDR3 has 15 amino acids. Germline CDR1 SGHRS, CDR2 YFSETQ. Trimming pared 3 bases from V and 3 bases from J, leaving 13 bases between. cDNA libraries of TCR beta carried unique molecular identifiers. Once about 0.85 to 11 million T cells were used, roughly 0.5 million cDNA molecules resulted. TCRdb independently ran MiXCR on the PCR reads; one entry per CDR3 protein. The data contain 450,000 to 700,000 distinct CDR3 sequences, roughly 46% of them seen just once; the ten biggest clones take up more than 1.5%. Regarding the study as a whole: Patients carried roughly 5 TRBV segments more frequently than controls did, and TRBV5-6, TRBV5-1 and TRBV20-1 were among them. Strong co-clustering by F measure linked samples that shared a preparation batch.

A few counts support this clonotype. Its antigen is not known. The receptor's source is a girl aged 10-17 years with multiple sclerosis. The rearrangement links TRBV5-1 to TRBJ2-1; D is perhaps TRBD2 (6 bases). The sequencing input was blood. For the CDR3, the DNA is TGCGCCAGCAGCTCCCGGGACTGGATCTACAATGAGCAGTTCTTC. Protein sequence: CASSSRDWIYNEQFF.